This TCR beta chain appears in the sequencing data of a study of T cell responses to AZD1222 COVID-19 vaccine. The CDR3 loop spans 13 amino acids. Germline lookup yields CDR1 MRHNA and CDR2 SNTAGT. J was trimmed by 6 bases and V by 6 bases; bases with no gene match: 7. Second doses were pooled across both intervals (about 4 or about 12 weeks). Overall study results and limits: Donors, mostly white British, included more females; clonal diversity was possibly underestimated.

Profiling relied on immunoSEQ multiplex PCR, and the TCRdb table lists in-frame clones only, not all of them. The repertoire includes approximately 200,000 clones, 80% to 95% of them detected once, and roughly 0.99% sits in the top ten. As for this clone: Its antigen remains unidentified.

Source: peripheral blood, taken 28 days after the second AZD1222 dose. V usage is TRBV6-4 and J usage is TRBJ1-1, with TRBD1 matching over 7 bases. This receptor was taken from an adult who received the AZD1222 COVID-19 vaccine. The CDR3 is CASSQTGLSEAFF. CDR3 DNA sequence: TGTGCCAGCAGCCAGACAGGGCTTTCTGAAGCTTTCTTT.